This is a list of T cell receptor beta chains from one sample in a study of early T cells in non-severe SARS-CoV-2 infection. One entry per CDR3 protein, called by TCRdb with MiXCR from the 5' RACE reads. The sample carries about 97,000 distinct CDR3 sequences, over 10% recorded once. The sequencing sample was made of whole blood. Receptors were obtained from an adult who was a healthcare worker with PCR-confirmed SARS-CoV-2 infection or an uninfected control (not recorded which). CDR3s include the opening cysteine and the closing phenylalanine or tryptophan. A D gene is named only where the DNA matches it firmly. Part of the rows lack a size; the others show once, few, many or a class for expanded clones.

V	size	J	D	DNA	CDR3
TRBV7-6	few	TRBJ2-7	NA	TGTGCCAGCAGCTTAGGGTTTATGGCATACGAGCAGTACTTC	CASSLGFMAYEQYF
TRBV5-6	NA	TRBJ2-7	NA	TGTGCCAGCAGCCTGACAGTAACCTACGAGCAGTACTTC	CASSLTVTYEQYF
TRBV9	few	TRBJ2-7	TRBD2	TGTGCCAGCAGCCATGGACTAGCGGGCCCCTACGAGCAGTACTTC	CASSHGLAGPYEQYF
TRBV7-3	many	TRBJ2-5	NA	TGTGCCAGCAGCTGGACGGGACACGGGGAGACCCAGTACTTC	CASSWTGHGETQYF
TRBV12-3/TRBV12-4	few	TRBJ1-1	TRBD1	TGTGCCAGCAGACCGGGACAGGGGTCTGAAGCTTTCTTT	CASRPGQGSEAFF
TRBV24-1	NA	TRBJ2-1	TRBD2	TGTGCCACCAGTGATTACGCAAGCGCTAGCGGGGACAATGAGCAGTTCTTC	CATSDYASASGDNEQFF
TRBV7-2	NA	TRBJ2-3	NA	TGTGCCAGCAGCCCGGGGCCGGGCGGTTCAACTGAGGGAACGCAGTATTTT	CASSPGPGGSTEGTQYF
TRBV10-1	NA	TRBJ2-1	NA	TGCGCCAGCAGTGAAAGGTCCTACAATGAGCAGTTCTTC	CASSERSYNEQFF
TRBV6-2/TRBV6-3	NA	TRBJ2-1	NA	TGTGCCAGCAGTGGTCATCGGGACCGCGGCGTAAATGAGCAGTTCTTC	CASSGHRDRGVNEQFF
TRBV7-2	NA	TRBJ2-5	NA	TGTGCCAGCAGCCCGGGGGGCGGGGACTACCAAGAGACCCAGTACTTC	CASSPGGGDYQETQYF
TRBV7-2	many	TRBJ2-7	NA	TGTGCCAGCAGCTTAAATCGCGAGCAGTACTTC	CASSLNREQYF
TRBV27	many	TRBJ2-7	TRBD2	TGTGCCAGCAGTCTAGCGGCCTACGAGCAGTACTTC	CASSLAAYEQYF
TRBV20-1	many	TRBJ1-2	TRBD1	TGCAGTGCAGACACAGGGGGCCATGGCTACACCTTC	CSADTGGHGYTF